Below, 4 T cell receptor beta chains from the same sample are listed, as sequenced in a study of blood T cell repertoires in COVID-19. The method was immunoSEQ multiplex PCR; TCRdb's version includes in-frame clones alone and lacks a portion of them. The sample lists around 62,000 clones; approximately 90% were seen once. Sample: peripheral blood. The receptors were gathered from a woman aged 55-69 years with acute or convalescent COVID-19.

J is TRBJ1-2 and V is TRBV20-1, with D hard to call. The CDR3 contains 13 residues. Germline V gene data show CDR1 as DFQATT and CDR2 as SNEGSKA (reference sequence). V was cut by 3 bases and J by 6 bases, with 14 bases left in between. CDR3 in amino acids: CSASYVRGHGYTF. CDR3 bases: TGCAGTGCTAGTTATGTACGCGGGCATGGCTACACCTTC.

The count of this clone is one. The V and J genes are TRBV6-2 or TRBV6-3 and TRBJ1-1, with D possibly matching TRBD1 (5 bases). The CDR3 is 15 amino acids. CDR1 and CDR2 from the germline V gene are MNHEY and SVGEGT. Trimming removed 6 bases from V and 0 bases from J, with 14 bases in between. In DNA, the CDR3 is TGTGCCAGCAGCCGTAGGGGACTCGTGAACACTGAAGCTTTCTTT. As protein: CASSRRGLVNTEAFF.

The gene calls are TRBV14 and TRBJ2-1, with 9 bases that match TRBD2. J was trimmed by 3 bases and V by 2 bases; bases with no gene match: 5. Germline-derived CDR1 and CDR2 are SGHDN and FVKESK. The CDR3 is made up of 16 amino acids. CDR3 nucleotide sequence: TGTGCCAGCAGCCAACAGAGCGGGGGGTTCTACAATGAGCAGTTCTTC. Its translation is CASSQQSGGFYNEQFF.

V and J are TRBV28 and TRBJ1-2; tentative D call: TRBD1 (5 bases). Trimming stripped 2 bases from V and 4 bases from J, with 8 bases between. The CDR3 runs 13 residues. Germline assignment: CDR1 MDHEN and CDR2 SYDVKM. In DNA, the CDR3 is TGTGCCAGCAGTTTACAGGGTAGCTATGGCTACACCTTC. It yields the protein CASSLQGSYGYTF.